These 19 T cell receptor beta chains share one sample of origin, sequenced in a study of Graves' ophthalmopathy and Graves' hyperthyroidism (dated by TCRdb to the late 2010s). The instrument given in TCRdb is Illumina HiSeq 2000. For repertoire sequencing, the TCR beta CDR3 regions were amplified from RNA transcripts. The first round was an RT-PCR using HTBI primers with the Qiagen OneStep RT-PCR kit, and this first round was followed by a second-round multiplex PCR, then size selection and purification. TCRdb trimmed the raw reads at Q25, called clones with MiXCR and kept productive beta chains. Merged by CDR3 protein, the rows form single entries marked with the most common genes and DNA. In this sample the table shows 900,000 to 1,200,000 distinct CDR3 sequences, about 36% of which occur a single time. In total, the top ten clones hold around 10% of the sample. Sequences were obtained from peripheral blood or thyroid tissue (not recorded which). Source of these receptors: an adult man with Graves' hyperthyroidism.

This chain joins TRBV7-8 and TRBJ2-7, with 12 bases lining up with TRBD2. The length of the CDR3 is 15 residues. V dropped 5 bases and J dropped 10; count of bases not matched to a gene: 12. Germline assignment: CDR1 SGHVS and CDR2 FQNEAQ. CDR3: CASSSPGASGGEQYF. The CDR3, as DNA: TGTGCCAGCAGCAGTCCCGGGGCTAGCGGGGGGGAACAGTACTTC.

To note about this clonotype: At one boundary the junction diverges from the germline segment, which might be a read error. V usage is TRBV10-3 and J usage is TRBJ2-6; 9 bases map to TRBD2. In germline, CDR1 is ENHRY, CDR2 SYGVKD. This CDR3 has 15 amino acids. The DNA of the CDR3 is TGTGCCATCAGTGATATTGGCGGGAGGGCCTACGTCCTGACTTTC. This gives the protein CAISDIGGRAYVLTF.

The chain has TRBV2 and TRBJ1-5; tentative D call: TRBD1 (5 bases). Trimming removed 1 base at V and 7 bases at J, with 14 bases between. In germline, CDR1 is SNHLY, CDR2 FYNNEI. The CDR3 loop spans 15 amino acids. Here the CDR3 reads CASSEVQGVGQPQHF. CDR3 bases: TGTGCCAGCAGTGAAGTTCAGGGTGTGGGGCAGCCCCAGCATTTT.

This clonotype was recorded a few times. Here the CDR3 DNA reads TGTGCCAGCTCGGGGAGCGGGGAGAAAGAGACCCAGTACTTC. Translation: CASSGSGEKETQYF. This chain links TRBV13 with TRBJ2-5, with 7 bases identical to TRBD2. The CDR3 length is 14 residues. The V gene end was trimmed by 8 bases and the J gene end by 3 bases; junction bases not matched to a gene: 9. Germline assignment: CDR1 PRHDT and CDR2 FYEKMQ (reference sequence).

This clonotype was counted a few times. The chain recombines TRBV20-1 with TRBJ2-2; D possibly corresponds to TRBD2 (5 bases). Deletions cut 5 bases from V and 2 bases from J, with 12 bases between. Germline V lookup: CDR1 DFQATT, CDR2 SNEGSKA (reference sequence). CDR3 length: 14 amino acids. DNA of the CDR3: TGCAGTGCTGACTACCGAGCAAACACCGGGGAGCTGTTTTTT. Translating gives CSADYRANTGELFF.

V usage is TRBV5-8 and J usage is TRBJ2-7; TRBD2 agrees at 7 bases. The CDR3 extends over 15 amino acids. Germline CDR1 SGHTS, CDR2 YDEGEE. With 3 bases clipped from V and 4 bases from J, the junction kept 10 bases outside the gene matches. Here the CDR3 reads CASSSDQRGWYEQYF. Here the CDR3 DNA reads TGTGCCAGCAGCTCGGACCAGCGGGGATGGTACGAGCAGTACTTC.

This clonotype was found once. The rearrangement joins TRBV24-1 to TRBJ2-2, with no clear D. Germline CDR1 KGHDR, CDR2 SFDVKD. The V and J ends lost 6 bases and 6 bases respectively, with 7 bases between them. CDR3 length: 12 amino acids. CDR3 nucleotides: TGTGCCACCAGTTTACCGTCCGGGGAGCTGTTTTTT. Its translation is CATSLPSGELFF.

This clonotype showed up many times. The J gene is TRBJ1-2, the V gene TRBV7-9, with 9 bases matching TRBD1. The CDR3 sequence is 14 residues long. V lost 5 bases to trimming and J lost 4 bases; unmatched junction nucleotides: 5. Germline V gene lookup returns CDR1 SEHNR and CDR2 FQNEAQ (reference sequence). This CDR3 reads CASSPQGAGYGYTF. The CDR3 bases are TGTGCCAGCAGCCCACAGGGGGCGGGCTATGGCTACACCTTC.

This clonotype was seen at least ten times. The V gene is TRBV20-1, the J gene TRBJ1-5, with a tentative D call TRBD1 (5 bases). The germline V and J ends were trimmed by 6 bases and 0 bases, with 12 bases remaining between them. This CDR3 has 14 residues. CDR1 is DFQATT and CDR2 is SNEGSKA in the germline V gene (reference sequence). CDR3 in DNA: TGCAGTGCGCACCGGGACGATAGCAATCAGCCCCAGCATTTT. Amino acid sequence: CSAHRDDSNQPQHF.

About this clonotype itself: A much larger clone differs by one base, so this may be a read error. The chain carries TRBV7-7 and TRBJ2-7; D unclear. The CDR3 length is 14 residues. Per germline, CDR1 SSHAT and CDR2 FNYEAQ (reference sequence). Here the CDR3 reads CASSSDGLGYEQHF. For the CDR3, the DNA is TGTGCCAGCAGCTCCGACGGGCTCGGGTACGAGCAGCACTTC.

Many counts were recorded for this clonotype. The V call is TRBV7-9, the J call TRBJ2-7; D perhaps matches TRBD1 (5 bases). The CDR3 spans 16 residues. Germline lookup yields CDR1 SEHNR and CDR2 FQNEAQ (reference sequence). The ends were cut back, 4 bases at V and 1 base at J, with 17 bases in the middle. The CDR3 loop reads CASSSFPGKSSYEQYF. The CDR3 nucleotides are TGTGCCAGCAGCTCATTCCCAGGGAAGTCGTCCTACGAGCAGTACTTC.

This clonotype was found many times. This rearrangement joins TRBV19 to TRBJ1-2, with unresolved D. CDR3 length: 13 amino acids. V was trimmed by 6 bases and J by 5 bases, leaving 13 bases between them. Germline CDR1 LNHDA, CDR2 SQIVND (reference sequence). The CDR3 reads CASSLPGAYGYTF. The CDR3 coding sequence is TGTGCCAGTAGCCTCCCCGGCGCGTATGGCTACACCTTC.

The chain combines TRBV10-3 with TRBJ2-5; D is perhaps TRBD1 (6 bases). Deletions cut 3 bases from V and 8 bases from J, with 10 bases between. The CDR3 spans 12 residues. Germline CDR1 reads ENHRY; CDR2 reads SYGVKD. CDR3 coding DNA: TGTGCCATCAGTGACCCGACAGGAACCCAGTACTTC. This gives the protein CAISDPTGTQYF.

This clonotype was picked up many times. The V and J genes are TRBV6-6 and TRBJ1-2, with D perhaps TRBD1 (6 bases). V was cut by 5 bases and J by 7 bases, with 17 bases left in between. The germline V gene has CDR1 MNHNY and CDR2 SVGAGI (reference sequence). The CDR3 is 14 residues long. CDR3 region: CASSPIQGSGGYTF. CDR3 nucleotide sequence: TGTGCCAGCAGTCCGATACAGGGTTCAGGTGGCTACACCTTC.

The rearrangement links TRBV20-1 to TRBJ1-5; 8 bases are shared with TRBD1. In germline, CDR1 is DFQATT, CDR2 SNEGSKA (reference sequence). CDR3 size: 15 residues. V was clipped by 4 bases and J by 4 bases; unmatched bases: 9. The CDR3 spells CSANDPQGENQPQHF. The CDR3 nucleotides are TGCAGTGCTAATGACCCACAGGGGGAAAATCAGCCCCAGCATTTT.

CDR3 bases: TGTGCCAGCAGCCCACAGGGCGAATATAATTCACCCCTCCACTTT. Translation: CASSPQGEYNSPLHF. The chain has TRBV11-3 and TRBJ1-6; a weak D match, TRBD1 (6 bases). The CDR3 runs to 15 residues. Germline CDR1 reads SGHNT; CDR2 reads YENEEA. Trimming removed 5 bases from V and 4 bases from J, with 12 bases in between. The complete variable domain, with remaining parts taken from reference TRBV11-3 and TRBJ1-6, reads EAGVVQSPRYKIIEKKQPVAFWCNPISGHNTLYWYLQNLGQGPELLIRYENEEAVDDSQLPKDRFSAERLKGVDSTLKIQPAELGDSAVYLCASSPQGEYNSPLHFGNGTRLTVT.

The V call is TRBV6-5, the J call TRBJ2-5; TRBD1 matches at 10 bases. The CDR3 has 16 residues. Germline lookup yields CDR1 MNHEY and CDR2 SVGAGI. The junction had 13 bases not matched to a gene; V was cut back by 5 bases and J by 7 bases. The CDR3 reads CASSDRDRGPTWTQYF. In nucleotides, the CDR3 is TGTGCCAGCAGTGACCGGGACAGGGGCCCTACCTGGACCCAGTACTTC.

Points on this clonotype: This may be a read error: a much more frequent sequence differs by one nucleotide. The chain is built from TRBV20-1 and TRBJ2-7, with D perhaps matching TRBD2 (5 bases). The CDR3 has 16 residues. Trimming stripped 5 bases from V and 4 bases from J, with 24 bases between. Germline CDR1 is DFQATT and CDR2 is SNEGSKA (reference sequence). The CDR3 loop reads CSAQGWRAALEYEQYF. DNA for the CDR3: TGCAGTGCTCAAGGGTGGCGAGCGGCCCTTGAGTACGAGCAGTACTTC.

At least ten counts were recorded for this clonotype. The genes are TRBV7-2 and TRBJ1-4; TRBD1 might be the D (6 bases). CDR1 is SGHTA and CDR2 is FQGNSA in the germline V gene. Deletions cut 1 base from V and 7 bases from J, with 13 bases between. The CDR3 has 15 residues. This CDR3 is CASSLGGGRGEKLFF. The CDR3 region has the DNA TGTGCCAGCAGCTTAGGTGGGGGGCGCGGTGAAAAACTGTTTTTT.